This T cell receptor (beta chain) was recorded in a study of CXCR3-negative and CXCR3-positive naive CD8 T cells. Study outcomes and limitations: Hydrophobicity was higher for TRB CDR3s found in CXCR3-positive naive cells than in CXCR3-negative naive cells.

The V gene's germline CDR1 is SQVTM and CDR2 ANQGSEA. The CDR3 runs to 13 residues. In the case of this clonotype: The antigen is undetermined.

UMI labels and 5' RACE were used to prepare the TRB cDNA libraries. TCRdb re-called the 5' RACE reads; one entry per CDR3 protein, DNA not given. The listing contains some 54,000 distinct CDR3 sequences. Material: naive CXCR3+ CD8+ T cells from blood. Described subset: CD45RO-CCR7+CD27+CD95- naive CD8+ T cells expressing CXCR3 (TNR3+). This sequence originates from a human donor in good health. Some clones in this sample may be carry-over from other donors' samples. This chain links TRBV29-1 with TRBJ2-2; there is no DNA to check the TCRdb D call of TRBD1. The CDR3: CSVVSGDTGELFF.